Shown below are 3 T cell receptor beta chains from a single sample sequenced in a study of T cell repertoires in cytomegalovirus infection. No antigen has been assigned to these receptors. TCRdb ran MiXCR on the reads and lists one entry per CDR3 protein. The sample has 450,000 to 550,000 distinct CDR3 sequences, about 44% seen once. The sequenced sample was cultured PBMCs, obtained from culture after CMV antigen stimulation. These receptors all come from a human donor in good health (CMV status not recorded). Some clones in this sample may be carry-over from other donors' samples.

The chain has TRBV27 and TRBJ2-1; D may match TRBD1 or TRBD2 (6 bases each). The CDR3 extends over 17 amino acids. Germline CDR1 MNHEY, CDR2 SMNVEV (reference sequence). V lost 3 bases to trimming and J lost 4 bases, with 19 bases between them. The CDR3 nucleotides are TGTGCCAGCAGTTTCATTAGGCGGGGAAGGGGGTACAATGAGCAGTTCTTC. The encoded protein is CASSFIRRGRGYNEQFF.

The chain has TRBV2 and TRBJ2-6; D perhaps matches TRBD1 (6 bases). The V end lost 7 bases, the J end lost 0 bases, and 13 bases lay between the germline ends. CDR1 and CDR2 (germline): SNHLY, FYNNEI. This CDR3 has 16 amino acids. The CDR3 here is CASTGTPSSGANVLTF. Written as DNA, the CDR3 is TGTGCCAGCACTGGGACACCAAGCTCTGGGGCCAACGTCCTGACTTTC.

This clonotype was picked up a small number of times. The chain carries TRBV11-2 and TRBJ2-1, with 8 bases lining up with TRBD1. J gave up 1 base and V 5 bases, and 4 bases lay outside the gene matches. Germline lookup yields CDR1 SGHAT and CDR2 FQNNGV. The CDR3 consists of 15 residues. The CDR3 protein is CASSGQGASYNEQFF. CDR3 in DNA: TGTGCCAGCAGCGGGCAGGGGGCTTCCTACAATGAGCAGTTCTTC. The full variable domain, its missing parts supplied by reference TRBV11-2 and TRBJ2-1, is EAGVAQSPRYKIIEKRQSVAFWCNPISGHATLYWYQQILGQGPKLLIQFQNNGVVDDSQLPKDRFSAERLKGVDSTLKIQPAKLEDSAVYLCASSGQGASYNEQFFGPGTRLTVL.